This T cell receptor beta chain came from a study of T cells expressing NK-cell markers. The CDR3 runs to 15 residues. CDR1 and CDR2 from the germline V gene are SGHRS and YFSETQ. TCRdb re-called the 5' RACE reads and gives one entry per CDR3 protein, without DNA. This sample carries about 180,000 distinct CDR3 sequences, with around 18% going to the ten biggest clones. This TCR was sampled from a woman aged 18 to 75 in good health. Sequenced sample: blood T cells: a sorted CD56 or NKG2C T cell subset, CD4+ or CD8+ T cells, or bulk PBMC T cells (not recorded which). This rearrangement joins TRBV5-1 to TRBJ2-3; TCRdb selects TRBD1, and the lack of DNA leaves this call unchecked. This CDR3 reads CASSLGLDTTDTQYF. The full variable domain, with the rest looked up from reference TRBV5-1 and TRBJ2-3, is KAGVTQTPRYLIKTRGQQVTLSCSPISGHRSVSWYQQTPGQGLQFLFEYFSETQRNKGNFPGRFSGRQFSNSRSEMNVSTLELGDSALYLCASSLGLDTTDTQYFGPGTRLTVL.